These T cell receptor beta chains were read from a single sample in a study of identifying expanded T cells in peripheral blood. Repertoires were generated with immunoSEQ multiplex PCR, while TCRdb's copy carries only in-frame clones and drops some. The repertoire holds about 130,000 clones, around 88% seen once, with roughly 7.9% in the top ten. The sample taken for sequencing was blood. The origin of the receptors is a person aged 18 to 69 in good health. Each CDR3 is given with its conserved first and last residue. D genes are given only for firm matches. A clone size is listed for some rows: how often the clone was seen (once, few, many), or a class if it is expanded.

D	J	length	V	size	CDR3
-	TRBJ2-3	11	TRBV28	-	CASSARDTQYF
TRBD1	TRBJ1-1	16	TRBV7-9	-	CASSPNTQGAVAEAFF
-	TRBJ1-2	16	TRBV19	-	CASSIGPGAITYGYTF
-	TRBJ2-2	12	TRBV11-3	-	CASSLYTGELFF
-	TRBJ1-1	13	TRBV28	-	CASSVPMNTEAFF
-	TRBJ2-3	13	TRBV19	-	CASSILRGDTQYF
-	TRBJ1-2	17	TRBV7-9	-	CASSLATVGLWNYGYTF
TRBD2	TRBJ2-2	15	TRBV5-4	-	CASSVGLADTGELFF
-	TRBJ2-5	13	TRBV4-3	-	CASSQAASETQYF
-	TRBJ1-1	14	TRBV11-2	-	CASSLWRGSSEAFF
-	TRBJ1-3	12	TRBV5-4	few	CASSDFGNTIYF
-	TRBJ1-1	14	TRBV5-1	few	CASSLDTRNTEAFF
-	TRBJ1-2	13	TRBV19	-	CASNMGGDLGYTF
TRBD2	TRBJ2-7	16	TRBV19	-	CASSPAGLAFVFEQYF
TRBD1	TRBJ2-7	14	TRBV28	-	CASRSRQGSYEQYF
-	TRBJ2-5	13	TRBV6-1	-	CASSEEDLETQYF
-	TRBJ1-1	15	TRBV5-1	-	CASSLLGQAGTEAFF
-	TRBJ2-3	11	TRBV2	-	CASSVSDTQYF
TRBD2	TRBJ2-3	14	TRBV18	-	CASSPNSGSDTQYF
-	TRBJ2-5	14	TRBV7-9	once	CASSSPGAQETQYF
-	TRBJ2-7	13	TRBV27	few	CASRLSGVYEQYF
-	TRBJ2-3	16	TRBV7-2	-	CASSLAQGYVSDTQYF
TRBD1	TRBJ1-5	16	TRBV4-2	-	CASSQSGQVSNQPQHF
-	TRBJ1-5	13	TRBV7-9	-	CASSLDPPQPQHF
-	TRBJ2-1	13	TRBV11-3	-	CASSNGAVDEQFF
TRBD1	TRBJ1-1	13	TRBV19	few	CASADRVNTEAFF
-	TRBJ2-6	14	TRBV5-6	-	CASSLATGANVLTF
TRBD1	TRBJ2-7	15	TRBV5-6	-	CASSLLGQVAYEQYF
-	TRBJ1-2	13	TRBV7-2	-	CASSLDWVSGYTF
-	TRBJ1-4	16	TRBV18	-	CASSPRTAGGNEKLFF
-	TRBJ2-3	13	TRBV7-9	few	CASSLVSPDTQYF
-	TRBJ1-2	13	TRBV2	-	CASSFTGVYGYTF
-	TRBJ2-5	15	TRBV5-1	-	CASSLGGRMGETQYF
-	TRBJ2-6	15	TRBV6-1	-	CASSSISSGANVLTF
-	TRBJ1-2	15	TRBV6-5	-	CASSYSGRGGLGYTF
-	TRBJ2-7	14	TRBV18	-	CASSRGPPADEQYF
-	TRBJ2-7	15	TRBV5-6	-	CASSLGGTGRNEQYF
TRBD2	TRBJ2-1	16	TRBV2	-	CASIERPSGRANEQFF
-	TRBJ2-7	13	TRBV28	-	CASSFLGGYEQYF
-	TRBJ2-4	13	TRBV11-3	-	CASSLDPKNIQYF
-	TRBJ1-2	12	TRBV7-6	few	CASSPGVGGYTF
TRBD1	TRBJ1-2	16	TRBV7-2	-	CASSPLGQQSPRGYTF
TRBD1	TRBJ1-6	16	TRBV27	-	CASSLEHRGNNSPLHF
TRBD1	TRBJ2-5	17	TRBV10-3	-	CAIRPGQVEGNPETQYF
-	TRBJ2-1	15	TRBV9	-	CASSMLGGPRDEQFF
TRBD1	TRBJ1-1	13	TRBV7-6	-	CASRARGRGEAFF
TRBD2	TRBJ2-3	14	TRBV2	few	CASSLTTGGDTQYF
TRBD1	TRBJ1-1	14	TRBV6-4	-	CASRTGTGNTEAFF
-	TRBJ2-1	14	TRBV14	-	CASSLRGRNNEQFF
TRBD1	TRBJ1-5	15	TRBV19	-	CASINRGQRSQPQHF